Detailed here is one T cell receptor beta chain. Its antigen is currently unknown. Germline-derived CDR1 and CDR2 are MNHEY and SMNVEV (reference sequence). The CDR3 runs 14 residues. Unmatched junction bases numbered 7, after V lost 5 bases and J lost 9 bases. PCR was performed using 60 Vbeta and 13 Jbeta primers. The assay was immunoSEQ multiplex PCR, and TCRdb's table has in-frame clones only and misses some. In the table there are more than 95,000 clones, 70% to 85% of which are singletons. This sample was included in a study of cytomegalovirus exposure and HLA in healthy donors. Study results and caveats: A later analysis showed HLA-associated TCR beta chains outstripping equally common others in clonal expansion.

The sequence was collected from a woman aged 50 to 60 in good health and CMV-seronegative. This rearrangement joins TRBV27 to TRBJ2-1, with TRBD1 identical over 10 bases. The sequencing sample was made of PBMCs. This chain's CDR3 is CASSPDRGQSEQFF. As DNA, the CDR3 is TGTGCCAGCAGTCCAGACAGGGGGCAGAGTGAGCAGTTCTTC.